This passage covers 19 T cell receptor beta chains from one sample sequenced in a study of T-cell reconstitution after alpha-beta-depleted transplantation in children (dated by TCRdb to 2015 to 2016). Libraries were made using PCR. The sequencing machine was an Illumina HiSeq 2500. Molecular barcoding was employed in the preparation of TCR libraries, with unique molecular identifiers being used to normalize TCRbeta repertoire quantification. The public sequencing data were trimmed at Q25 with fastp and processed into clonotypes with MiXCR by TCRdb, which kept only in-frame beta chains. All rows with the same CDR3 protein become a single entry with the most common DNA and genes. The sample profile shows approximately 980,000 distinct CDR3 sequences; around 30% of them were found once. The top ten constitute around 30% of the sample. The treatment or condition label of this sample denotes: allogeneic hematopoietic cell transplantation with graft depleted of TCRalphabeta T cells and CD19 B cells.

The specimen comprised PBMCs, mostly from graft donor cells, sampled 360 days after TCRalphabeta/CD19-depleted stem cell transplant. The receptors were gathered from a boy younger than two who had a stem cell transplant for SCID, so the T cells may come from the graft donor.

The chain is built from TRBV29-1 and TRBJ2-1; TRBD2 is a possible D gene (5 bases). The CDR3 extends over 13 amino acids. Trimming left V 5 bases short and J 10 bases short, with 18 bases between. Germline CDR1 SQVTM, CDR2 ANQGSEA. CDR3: CSVIRGRKEEQFF. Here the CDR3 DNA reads TGCAGCGTTATCCGGGGAAGAAAGGAAGAGCAGTTCTTC.

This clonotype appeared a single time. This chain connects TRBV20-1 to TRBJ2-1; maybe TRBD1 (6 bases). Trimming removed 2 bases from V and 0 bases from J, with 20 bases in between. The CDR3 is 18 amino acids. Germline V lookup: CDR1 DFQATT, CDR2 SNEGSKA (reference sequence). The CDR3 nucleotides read TGCAGTGCTAGACGACCTGGGACAACCTCGAGCTCCTACAATGAGCAGTTCTTC. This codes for CSARRPGTTSSSYNEQFF.

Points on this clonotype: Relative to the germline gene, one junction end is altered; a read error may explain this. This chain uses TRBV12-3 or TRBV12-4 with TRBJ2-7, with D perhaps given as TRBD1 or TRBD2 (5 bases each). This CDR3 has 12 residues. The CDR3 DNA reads TGTGCCAGCAGCTTTCCTCCGGGACGGACGGGGTTC. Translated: CASSFPPGRTGF.

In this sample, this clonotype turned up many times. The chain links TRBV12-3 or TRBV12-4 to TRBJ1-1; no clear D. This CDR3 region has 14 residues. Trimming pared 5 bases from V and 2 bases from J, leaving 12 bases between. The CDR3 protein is CASSQQTGNTEAFF. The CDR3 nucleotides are TGTGCCAGCAGTCAGCAGACGGGAAACACTGAAGCTTTCTTT.

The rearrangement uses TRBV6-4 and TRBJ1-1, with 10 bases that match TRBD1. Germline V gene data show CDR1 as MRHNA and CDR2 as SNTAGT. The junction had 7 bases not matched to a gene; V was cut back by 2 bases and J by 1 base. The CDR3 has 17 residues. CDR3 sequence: CASSDHWTGGPNTEAFF. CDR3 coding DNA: TGTGCCAGCAGTGACCATTGGACAGGGGGTCCGAACACTGAAGCTTTCTTT.

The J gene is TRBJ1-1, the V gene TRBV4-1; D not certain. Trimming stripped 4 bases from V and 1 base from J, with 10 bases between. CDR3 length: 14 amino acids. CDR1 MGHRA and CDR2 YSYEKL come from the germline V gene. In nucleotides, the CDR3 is TGCGCCAGCAGCCTCACGACCCGGAACACTGAAGCTTTCTTT. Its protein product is CASSLTTRNTEAFF.

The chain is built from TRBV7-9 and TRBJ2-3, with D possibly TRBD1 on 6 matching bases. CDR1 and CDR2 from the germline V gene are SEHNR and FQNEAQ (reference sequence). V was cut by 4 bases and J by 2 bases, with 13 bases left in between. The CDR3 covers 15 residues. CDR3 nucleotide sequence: TGTGCCAGCAGCTCACGACAGGAGAACACAGATACGCAGTATTTT. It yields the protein CASSSRQENTDTQYF.

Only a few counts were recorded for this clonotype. CDR3 coding DNA: TGTGCCAGCAGCGTGACTAGCGGGGGGCCCGTCTCCTACAATGAGCAGTTCTTC. It specifies CASSVTSGGPVSYNEQFF. This rearrangement joins TRBV7-3 to TRBJ2-1, with 13 bases matching TRBD2. J lost 0 bases, V lost 5 bases, and 7 bases had no gene match. The CDR3 runs to 18 residues. CDR1 is SGHTA, CDR2 FQGTGA, per germline. Combining the CDR3 with reference TRBV7-3 and TRBJ2-1 gives the whole variable domain GAGVSQTPSNKVTEKGKYVELRCDPISGHTALYWYRQSLGQGPEFLIYFQGTGAADDSGLPNDRFFAVRPEGSVSTLKIQRTERGDSAVYLCASSVTSGGPVSYNEQFFGPGTRLTVL.

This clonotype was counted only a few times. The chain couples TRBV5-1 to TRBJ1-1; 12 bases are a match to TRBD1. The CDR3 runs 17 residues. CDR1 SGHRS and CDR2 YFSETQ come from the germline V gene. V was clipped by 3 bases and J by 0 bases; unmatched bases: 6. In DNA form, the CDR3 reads TGCGCCAGCAGCTGGGGCGGGACAGGGGGCCTGAACACTGAAGCTTTCTTT. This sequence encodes CASSWGGTGGLNTEAFF.

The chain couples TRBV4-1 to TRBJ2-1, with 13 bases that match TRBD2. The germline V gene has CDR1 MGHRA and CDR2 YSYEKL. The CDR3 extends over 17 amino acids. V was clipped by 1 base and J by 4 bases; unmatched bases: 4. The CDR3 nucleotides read TGCGCCAGCAGCCAAGGGAGGACTAGCGGGGGTTACAATGAGCAGTTCTTC. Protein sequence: CASSQGRTSGGYNEQFF.

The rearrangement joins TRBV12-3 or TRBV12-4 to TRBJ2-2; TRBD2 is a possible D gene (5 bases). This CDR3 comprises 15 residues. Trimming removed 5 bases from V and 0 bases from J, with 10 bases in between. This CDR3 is CASSIGVSNTGELFF. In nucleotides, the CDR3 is TGTGCCAGCAGTATCGGGGTTTCGAACACCGGGGAGCTGTTTTTT.

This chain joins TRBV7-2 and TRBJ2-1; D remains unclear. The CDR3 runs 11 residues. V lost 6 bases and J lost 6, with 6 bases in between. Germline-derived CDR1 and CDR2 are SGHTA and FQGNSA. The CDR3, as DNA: TGTGCCAGCAGTACAATCAATGAGCAGTTCTTC. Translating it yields CASSTINEQFF.

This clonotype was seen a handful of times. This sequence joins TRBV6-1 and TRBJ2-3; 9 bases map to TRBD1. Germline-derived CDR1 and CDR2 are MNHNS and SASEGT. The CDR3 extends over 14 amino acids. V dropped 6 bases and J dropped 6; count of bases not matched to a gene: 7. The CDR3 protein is CASSRTGTGDTQYF. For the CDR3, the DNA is TGTGCCAGCAGCAGGACCGGGACAGGGGATACGCAGTATTTT.

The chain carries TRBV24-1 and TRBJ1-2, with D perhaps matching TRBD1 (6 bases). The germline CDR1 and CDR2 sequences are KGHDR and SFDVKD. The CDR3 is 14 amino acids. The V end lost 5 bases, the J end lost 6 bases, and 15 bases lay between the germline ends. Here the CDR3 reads CATSGATGEDGYTF. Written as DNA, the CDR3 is TGTGCCACCAGTGGGGCGACAGGAGAGGATGGCTACACCTTC.

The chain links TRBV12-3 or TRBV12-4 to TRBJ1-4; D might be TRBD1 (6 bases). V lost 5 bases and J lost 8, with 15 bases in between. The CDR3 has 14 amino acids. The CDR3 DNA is TGTGCCAGCAGTGGGAATTGGGGGGCAGAAAAACTGTTTTTT. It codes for CASSGNWGAEKLFF.

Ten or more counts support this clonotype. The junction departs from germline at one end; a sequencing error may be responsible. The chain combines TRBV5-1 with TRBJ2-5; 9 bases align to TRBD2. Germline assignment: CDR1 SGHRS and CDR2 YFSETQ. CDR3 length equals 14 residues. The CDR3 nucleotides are TGTGCCAGCAGCTTGGGCCTAGCGGGGGAGACCCAGTACTTC. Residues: CASSLGLAGETQYF.

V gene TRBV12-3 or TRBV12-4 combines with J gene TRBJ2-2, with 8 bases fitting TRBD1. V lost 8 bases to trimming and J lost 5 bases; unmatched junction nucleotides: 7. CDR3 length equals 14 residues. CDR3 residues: CASPRTGKTGELFF. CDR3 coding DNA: TGTGCCAGCCCCAGGACAGGGAAAACCGGGGAGCTGTTTTTT.

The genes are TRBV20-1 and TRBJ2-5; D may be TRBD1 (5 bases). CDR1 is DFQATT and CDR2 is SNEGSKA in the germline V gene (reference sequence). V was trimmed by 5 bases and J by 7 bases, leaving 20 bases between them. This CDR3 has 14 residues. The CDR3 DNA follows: TGCAGTGCTTCCCCGGGCCAATTAAGGGGGACCCAGTACTTC. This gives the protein CSASPGQLRGTQYF.

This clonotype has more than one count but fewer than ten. The CDR3 DNA reads TGCGCCAGCAGTGGAGTCGGGCCTTCAAGAGAAAAACTGTTTTTT. Protein: CASSGVGPSREKLFF. This rearrangement joins TRBV10-2 to TRBJ1-4; no firm D call. In germline, CDR1 is WSHSY, CDR2 SAAADI. The CDR3 has 15 amino acids. Trimming took off 4 bases at V and 8 bases at J, with 17 bases between the two ends.